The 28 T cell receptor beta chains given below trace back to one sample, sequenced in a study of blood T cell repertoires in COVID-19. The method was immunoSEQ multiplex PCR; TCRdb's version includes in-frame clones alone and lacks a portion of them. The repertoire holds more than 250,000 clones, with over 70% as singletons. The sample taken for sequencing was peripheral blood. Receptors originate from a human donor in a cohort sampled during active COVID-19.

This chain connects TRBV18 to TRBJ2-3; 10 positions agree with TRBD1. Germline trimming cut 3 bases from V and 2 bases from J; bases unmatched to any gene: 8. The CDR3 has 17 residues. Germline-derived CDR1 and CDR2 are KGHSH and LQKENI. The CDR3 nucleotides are TGTGCCAGCTCACCCATGACAGGGGGCCTTCTCACAGATACGCAGTATTTT. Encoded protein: CASSPMTGGLLTDTQYF.

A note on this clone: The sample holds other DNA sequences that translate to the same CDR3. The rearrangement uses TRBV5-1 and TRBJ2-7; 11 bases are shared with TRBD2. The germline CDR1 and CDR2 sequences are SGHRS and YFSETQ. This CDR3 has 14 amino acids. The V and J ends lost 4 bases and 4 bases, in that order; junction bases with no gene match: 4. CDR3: CASSLTSGAYEQYF. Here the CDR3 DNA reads TGCGCCAGCAGCCTGACTAGCGGGGCTTACGAGCAGTACTTC.

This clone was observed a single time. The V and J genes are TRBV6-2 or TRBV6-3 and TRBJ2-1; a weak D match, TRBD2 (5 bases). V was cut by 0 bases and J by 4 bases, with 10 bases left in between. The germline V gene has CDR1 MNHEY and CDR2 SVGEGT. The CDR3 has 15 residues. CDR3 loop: CASSYSPSRYNEQFF. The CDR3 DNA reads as TGTGCCAGCAGTTACTCGCCTAGCAGATACAATGAGCAGTTCTTC.

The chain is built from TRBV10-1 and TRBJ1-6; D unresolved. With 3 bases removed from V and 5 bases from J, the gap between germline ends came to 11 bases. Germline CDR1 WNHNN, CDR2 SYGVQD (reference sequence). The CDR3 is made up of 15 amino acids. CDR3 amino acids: CASSDPRDHNSPLHF. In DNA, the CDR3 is TGCGCCAGCAGTGATCCGAGGGATCATAATTCACCCCTCCACTTT.

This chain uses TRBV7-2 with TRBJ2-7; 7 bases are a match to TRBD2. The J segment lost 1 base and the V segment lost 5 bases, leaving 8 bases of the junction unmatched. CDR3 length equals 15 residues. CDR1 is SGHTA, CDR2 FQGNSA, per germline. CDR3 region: CASSLGGVRSYEQYF. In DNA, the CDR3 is TGTGCCAGCAGCCTGGGAGGGGTTAGGTCCTACGAGCAGTACTTC.

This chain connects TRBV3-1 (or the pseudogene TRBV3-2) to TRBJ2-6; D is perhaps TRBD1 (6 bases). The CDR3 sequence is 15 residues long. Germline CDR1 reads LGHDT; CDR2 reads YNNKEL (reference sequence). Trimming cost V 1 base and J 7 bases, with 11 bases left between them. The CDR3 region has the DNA TGTGCCAGCAGCCAAGCTCGAGGGACAGCCAACGTCCTGACTTTC. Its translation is CASSQARGTANVLTF.

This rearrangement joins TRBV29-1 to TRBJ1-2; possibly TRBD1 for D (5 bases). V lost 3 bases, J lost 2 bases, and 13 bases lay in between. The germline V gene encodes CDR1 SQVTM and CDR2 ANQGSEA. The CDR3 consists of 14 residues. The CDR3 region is CSVDGGFSNYGYTF. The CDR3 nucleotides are TGCAGCGTTGATGGGGGGTTTTCCAACTATGGCTACACCTTC.

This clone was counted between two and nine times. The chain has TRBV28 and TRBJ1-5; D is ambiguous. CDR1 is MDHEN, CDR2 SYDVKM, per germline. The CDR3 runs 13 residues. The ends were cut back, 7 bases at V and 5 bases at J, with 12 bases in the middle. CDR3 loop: CASKGTGDQPQHF. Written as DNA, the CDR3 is TGTGCCAGCAAAGGTACCGGGGATCAGCCCCAGCATTTT.

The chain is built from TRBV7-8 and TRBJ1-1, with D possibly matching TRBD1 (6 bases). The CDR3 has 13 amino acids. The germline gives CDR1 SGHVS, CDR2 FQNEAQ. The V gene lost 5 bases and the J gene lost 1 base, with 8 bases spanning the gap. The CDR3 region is CASSPGANTEAFF. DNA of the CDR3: TGTGCCAGCAGCCCAGGGGCGAACACTGAAGCTTTCTTT.

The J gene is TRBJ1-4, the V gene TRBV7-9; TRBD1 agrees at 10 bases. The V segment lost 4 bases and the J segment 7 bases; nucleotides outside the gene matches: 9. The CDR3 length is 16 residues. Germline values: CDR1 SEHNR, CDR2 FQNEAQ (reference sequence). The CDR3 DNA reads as TGTGCCAGCAGCTACGGGACAGGGGCGGTTAGTGAAAAACTGTTTTTT. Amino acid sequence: CASSYGTGAVSEKLFF.

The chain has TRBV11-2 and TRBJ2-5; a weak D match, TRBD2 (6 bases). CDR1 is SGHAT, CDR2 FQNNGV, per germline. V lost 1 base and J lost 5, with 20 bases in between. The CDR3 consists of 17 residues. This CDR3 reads CASSLVAPGGLGETQYF. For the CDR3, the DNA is TGTGCCAGCAGCTTAGTGGCCCCCGGAGGGTTGGGGGAGACCCAGTACTTC.

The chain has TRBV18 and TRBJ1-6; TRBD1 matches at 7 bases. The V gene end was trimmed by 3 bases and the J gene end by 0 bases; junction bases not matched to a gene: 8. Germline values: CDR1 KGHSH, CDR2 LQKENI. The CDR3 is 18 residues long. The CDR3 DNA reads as TGTGCCAGCTCACCCTACGACAGGGTGAGCTCCTATAATTCACCCCTCCACTTT. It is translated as CASSPYDRVSSYNSPLHF. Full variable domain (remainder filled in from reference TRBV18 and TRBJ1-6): NAGVMQNPRHLVRRRGQEARLRCSPMKGHSHVYWYRQLPEEGLKFMVYLQKENIIDESGMPKERFSAEFPKEGPSILRIQQVVRGDSAAYFCASSPYDRVSSYNSPLHFGNGTRLTVT.

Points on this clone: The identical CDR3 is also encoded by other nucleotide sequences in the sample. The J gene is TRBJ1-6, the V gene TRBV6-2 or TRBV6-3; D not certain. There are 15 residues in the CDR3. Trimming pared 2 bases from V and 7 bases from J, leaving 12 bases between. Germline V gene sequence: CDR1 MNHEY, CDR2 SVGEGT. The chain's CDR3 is CASSYPPGENSPLHF. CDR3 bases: TGTGCCAGCAGTTACCCCCCCGGGGAGAATTCACCCCTCCACTTT.

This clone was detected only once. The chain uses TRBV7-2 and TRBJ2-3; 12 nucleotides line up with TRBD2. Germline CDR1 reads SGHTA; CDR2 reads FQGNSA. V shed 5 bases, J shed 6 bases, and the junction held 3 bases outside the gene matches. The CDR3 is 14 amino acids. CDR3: CASSPGTSGDTQYF. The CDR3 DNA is TGTGCCAGCAGCCCGGGGACTAGCGGGGATACGCAGTATTTT.

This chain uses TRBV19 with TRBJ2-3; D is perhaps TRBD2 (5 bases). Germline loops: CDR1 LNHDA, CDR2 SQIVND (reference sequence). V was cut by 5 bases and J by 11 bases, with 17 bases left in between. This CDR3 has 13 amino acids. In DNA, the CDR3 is TGTGCCAGTAGTTCTGGATCGGGAAGTCAGCAGTATTTT. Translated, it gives CASSSGSGSQQYF.

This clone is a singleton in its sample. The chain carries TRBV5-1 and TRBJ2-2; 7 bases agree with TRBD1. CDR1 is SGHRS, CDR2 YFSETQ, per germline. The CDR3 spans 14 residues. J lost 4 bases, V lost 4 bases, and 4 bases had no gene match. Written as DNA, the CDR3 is TGCGCCAGCAGCCGGACAGGAATCACCGGGGAGCTGTTTTTT. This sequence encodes CASSRTGITGELFF.

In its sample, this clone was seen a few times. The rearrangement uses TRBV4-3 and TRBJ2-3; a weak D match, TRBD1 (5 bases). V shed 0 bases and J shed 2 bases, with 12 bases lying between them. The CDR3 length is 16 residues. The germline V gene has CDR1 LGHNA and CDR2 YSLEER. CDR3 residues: CASSQDQGRLTDTQYF. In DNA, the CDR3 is TGCGCCAGCAGCCAAGATCAGGGCCGCCTCACAGATACGCAGTATTTT.

Here the CDR3 reads CASSSQLGGELNTEAFF. Here the CDR3 DNA reads TGTGCCAGCAGCTCCCAACTAGGGGGGGAGTTGAACACTGAAGCTTTCTTT. The gene calls are TRBV7-8 and TRBJ1-1; D is perhaps TRBD1 (6 bases). The CDR3 contains 17 residues. CDR1 is SGHVS and CDR2 is FQNEAQ in the germline V gene. Trimming pared 4 bases from V and 0 bases from J, leaving 18 bases between.

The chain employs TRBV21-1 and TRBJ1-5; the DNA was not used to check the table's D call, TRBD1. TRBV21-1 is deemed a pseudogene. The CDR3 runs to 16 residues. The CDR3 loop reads CASSKGMTGGNQPQHF. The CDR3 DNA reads TGTGCCAGCAGCAAAGGGATGACAGGGGGCAATCAGCCCCAGCATTTT.

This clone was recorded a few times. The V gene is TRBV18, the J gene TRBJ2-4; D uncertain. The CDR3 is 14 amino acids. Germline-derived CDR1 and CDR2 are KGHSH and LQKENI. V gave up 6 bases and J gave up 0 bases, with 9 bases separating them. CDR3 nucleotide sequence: TGTGCCAGCTCCCCTTCTATAGCCAAAAACATTCAGTACTTC. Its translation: CASSPSIAKNIQYF.

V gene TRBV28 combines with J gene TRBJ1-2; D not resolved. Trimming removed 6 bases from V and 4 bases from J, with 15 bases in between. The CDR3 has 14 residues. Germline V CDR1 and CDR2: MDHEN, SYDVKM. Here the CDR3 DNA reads TGTGCCAGCAGCCTCGGAGGGTCTGGCTATGGCTACACCTTC. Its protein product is CASSLGGSGYGYTF.

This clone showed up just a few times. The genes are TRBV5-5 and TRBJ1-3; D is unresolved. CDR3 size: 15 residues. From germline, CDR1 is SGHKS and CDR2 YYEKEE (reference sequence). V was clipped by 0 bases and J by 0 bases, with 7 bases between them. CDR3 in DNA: TGTGCCAGCAGCTTGGGGCAAAGCTCTGGAAACACCATATATTTT. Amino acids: CASSLGQSSGNTIYF. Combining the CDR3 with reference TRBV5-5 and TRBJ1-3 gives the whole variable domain DAGVTQSPTHLIKTRGQQVTLRCSPISGHKSVSWYQQVLGQGPQFIFQYYEKEERGRGNFPDRFSARQFPNYSSELNVNALLLGDSALYLCASSLGQSSGNTIYFGEGSWLTVV.

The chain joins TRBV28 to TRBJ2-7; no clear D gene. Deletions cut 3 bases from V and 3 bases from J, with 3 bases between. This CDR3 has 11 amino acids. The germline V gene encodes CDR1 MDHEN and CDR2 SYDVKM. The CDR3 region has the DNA TGTGCCAGCAGTTTCTACTACGAGCAGTACTTC. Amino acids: CASSFYYEQYF.

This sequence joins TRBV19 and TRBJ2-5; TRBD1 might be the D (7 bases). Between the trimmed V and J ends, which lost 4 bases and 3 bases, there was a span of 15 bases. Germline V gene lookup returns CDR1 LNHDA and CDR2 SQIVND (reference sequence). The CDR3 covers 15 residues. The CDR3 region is CASSNNRGGEETQYF. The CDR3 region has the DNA TGTGCCAGTAGTAATAACAGGGGAGGAGAAGAGACCCAGTACTTC.

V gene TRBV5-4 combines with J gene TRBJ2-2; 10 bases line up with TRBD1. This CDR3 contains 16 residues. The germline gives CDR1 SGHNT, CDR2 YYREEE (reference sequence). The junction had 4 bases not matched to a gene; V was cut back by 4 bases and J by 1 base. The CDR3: CASSPGTGENTGELFF. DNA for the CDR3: TGTGCCAGCAGCCCTGGGACAGGGGAGAACACCGGGGAGCTGTTTTTT. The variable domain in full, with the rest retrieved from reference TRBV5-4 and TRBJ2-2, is ETGVTQSPTHLIKTRGQQVTLRCSSQSGHNTVSWYQQALGQGPQFIFQYYREEENGRGNFPPRFSGLQFPNYSSELNVNALELDDSALYLCASSPGTGENTGELFFGEGSRLTVL.

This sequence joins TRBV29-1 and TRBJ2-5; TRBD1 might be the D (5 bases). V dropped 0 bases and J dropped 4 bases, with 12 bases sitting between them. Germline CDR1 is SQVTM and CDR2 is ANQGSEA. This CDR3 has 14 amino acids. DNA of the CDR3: TGCAGCGTTGAAGATCCCCAGGGTTTAGAGACCCAGTACTTC. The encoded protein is CSVEDPQGLETQYF. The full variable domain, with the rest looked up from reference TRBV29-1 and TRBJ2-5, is SAVISQKPSRDICQRGTSLTIQCQVDSQVTMMFWYRQQPGQSLTLIATANQGSEATYESGFVIDKFPISRPNLTFSTLTVSNMSPEDSSIYLCSVEDPQGLETQYFGPGTRLLVL.

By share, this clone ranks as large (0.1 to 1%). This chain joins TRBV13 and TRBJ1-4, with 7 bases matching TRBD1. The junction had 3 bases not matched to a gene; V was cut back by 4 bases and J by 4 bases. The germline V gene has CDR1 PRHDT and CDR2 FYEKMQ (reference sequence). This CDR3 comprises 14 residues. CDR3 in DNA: TGTGCCAGCAGCTCCAACAGGGGTAATGAAAAACTGTTTTTT. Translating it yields CASSSNRGNEKLFF. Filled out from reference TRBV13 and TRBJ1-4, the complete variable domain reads AAGVIQSPRHLIKEKRETATLKCYPIPRHDTVYWYQQGPGQDPQFLISFYEKMQSDKGSIPDRFSAQQFSDYHSELNMSSLELGDSALYFCASSSNRGNEKLFFGSGTQLSVL.

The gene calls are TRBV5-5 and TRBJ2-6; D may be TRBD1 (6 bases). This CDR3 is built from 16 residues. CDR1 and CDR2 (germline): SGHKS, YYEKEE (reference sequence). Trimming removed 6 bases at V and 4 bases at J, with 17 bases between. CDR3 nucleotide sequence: TGTGCCAGCACCCATGGACAGTTCCGGGGGGCCAACGTCCTGACTTTC. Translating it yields CASTHGQFRGANVLTF.